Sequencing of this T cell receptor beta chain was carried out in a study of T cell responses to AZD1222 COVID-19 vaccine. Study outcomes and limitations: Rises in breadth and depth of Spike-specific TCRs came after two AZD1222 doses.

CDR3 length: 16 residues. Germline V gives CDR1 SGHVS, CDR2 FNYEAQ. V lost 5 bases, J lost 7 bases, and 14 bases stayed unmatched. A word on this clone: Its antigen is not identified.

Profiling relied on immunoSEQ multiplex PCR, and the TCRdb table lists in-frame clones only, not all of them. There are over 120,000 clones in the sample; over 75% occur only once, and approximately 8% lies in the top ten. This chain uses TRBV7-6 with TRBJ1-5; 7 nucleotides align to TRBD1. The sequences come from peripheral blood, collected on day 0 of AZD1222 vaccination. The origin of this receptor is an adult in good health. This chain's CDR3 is CASSVGTRGRGQPQHF. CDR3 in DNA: TGTGCCAGCAGCGTTGGTACGAGGGGGCGCGGCCAGCCCCAGCATTTT.